This T cell receptor (beta chain) was documented in a study of T cell repertoires in cytomegalovirus infection. Study as a whole: TCR beta signatures that were public indicated CMV infection and matching HLA type. Overall study findings and caveats: Based on cumulative public TCR beta family frequency, carriers of CMV plus the relevant HLA were identified. Ex vivo, HLA-C-restricted CMV-specific TCR beta clonotypes prevailed over the rest of the response.

Remarks on this clonotype: Its antigen is unknown.

TCRdb fed the reads into MiXCR, producing one record per CDR3 protein. Among about 140,000 distinct CDR3 sequences, about 32% were seen once, and the ten largest hold 45% to 55%. Germline V lookup: CDR1 MNHGY, CDR2 SAAAGT. The CDR3 consists of 13 residues. The V and J ends lost 4 bases and 0 bases respectively, with 6 bases between them. The chain is built from TRBV6-8 and TRBJ1-1; D unresolved. The sequence came from a human donor in good health (CMV status not recorded). Some clones in this sample may be carry-over from other donors' samples. This specimen was CD8+ T cells from cultured PBMCs, taken from culture after CMV antigen stimulation. The CDR3 protein is CASSLKMNTEAFF. The CDR3 DNA sequence: TGTGCCAGCAGTTTAAAAATGAACACTGAAGCTTTCTTT.